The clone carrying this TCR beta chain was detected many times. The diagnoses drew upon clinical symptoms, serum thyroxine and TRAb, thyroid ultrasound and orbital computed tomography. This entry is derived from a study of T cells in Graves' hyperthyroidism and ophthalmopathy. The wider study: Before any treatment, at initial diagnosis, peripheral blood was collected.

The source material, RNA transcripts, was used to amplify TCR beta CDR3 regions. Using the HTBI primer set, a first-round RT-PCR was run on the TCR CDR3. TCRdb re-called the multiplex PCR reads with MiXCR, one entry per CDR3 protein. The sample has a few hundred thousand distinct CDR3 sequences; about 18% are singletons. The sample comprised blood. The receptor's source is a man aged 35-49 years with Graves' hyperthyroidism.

Here the CDR3 DNA reads TGTGCCAGCAGCCTCGGGACAGGGAGGGTGGAGACCCAGTACTTC. This gives the protein CASSLGTGRVETQYF. This chain links TRBV5-5 with TRBJ2-5, with 9 bases matching TRBD1. CDR1 SGHKS and CDR2 YYEKEE come from the germline V gene (reference sequence). The CDR3 spans 15 residues. After removal of 4 bases from V and 5 bases from J, the junction contained 9 bases not matched to a gene. The full variable domain, completed using reference TRBV5-5 and TRBJ2-5, is DAGVTQSPTHLIKTRGQQVTLRCSPISGHKSVSWYQQVLGQGPQFIFQYYEKEERGRGNFPDRFSARQFPNYSSELNVNALLLGDSALYLCASSLGTGRVETQYFGPGTRLLVL.